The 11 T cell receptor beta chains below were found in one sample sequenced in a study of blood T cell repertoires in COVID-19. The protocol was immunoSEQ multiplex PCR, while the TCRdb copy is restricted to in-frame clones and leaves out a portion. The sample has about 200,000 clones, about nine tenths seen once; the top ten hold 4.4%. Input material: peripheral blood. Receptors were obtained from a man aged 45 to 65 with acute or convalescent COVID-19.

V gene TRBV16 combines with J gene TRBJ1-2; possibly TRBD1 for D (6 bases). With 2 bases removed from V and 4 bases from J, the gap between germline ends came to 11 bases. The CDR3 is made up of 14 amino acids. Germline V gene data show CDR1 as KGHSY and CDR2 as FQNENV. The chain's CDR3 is CASSQQADSYGYTF. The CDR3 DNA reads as TGTGCCAGCAGCCAACAGGCGGACAGCTATGGCTACACCTTC.

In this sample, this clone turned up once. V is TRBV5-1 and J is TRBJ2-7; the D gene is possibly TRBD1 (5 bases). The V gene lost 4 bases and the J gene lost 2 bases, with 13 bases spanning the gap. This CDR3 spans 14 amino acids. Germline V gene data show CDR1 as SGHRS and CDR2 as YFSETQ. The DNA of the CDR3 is TGCGCCAGCAGCCTGACAGTGTTGCCCTACGAGCAGTACTTC. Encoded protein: CASSLTVLPYEQYF.

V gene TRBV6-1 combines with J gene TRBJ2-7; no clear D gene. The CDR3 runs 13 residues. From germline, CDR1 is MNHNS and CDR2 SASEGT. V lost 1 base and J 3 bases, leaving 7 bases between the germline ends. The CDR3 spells CASSEGSDYEQYF. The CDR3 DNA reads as TGTGCCAGCAGTGAAGGGTCAGACTACGAGCAGTACTTC.

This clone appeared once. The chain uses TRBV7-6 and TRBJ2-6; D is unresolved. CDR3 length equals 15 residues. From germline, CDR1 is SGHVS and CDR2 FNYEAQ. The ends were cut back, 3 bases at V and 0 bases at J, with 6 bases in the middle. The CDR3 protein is CASSLKSSGANVLTF. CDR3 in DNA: TGTGCCAGCAGCTTGAAGAGCTCTGGGGCCAACGTCCTGACTTTC.

The CDR3 region has the DNA TGTGCCAGCAGCCAACGGGGAGATAGCAATCAGCCCCAGCATTTT. Its translation: CASSQRGDSNQPQHF. V and J are TRBV4-2 and TRBJ1-5; no clear D. Germline V lookup: CDR1 LGHNA, CDR2 YNFKEQ. This CDR3 spans 15 amino acids. Trimming pared 2 bases from V and 0 bases from J, leaving 8 bases between.

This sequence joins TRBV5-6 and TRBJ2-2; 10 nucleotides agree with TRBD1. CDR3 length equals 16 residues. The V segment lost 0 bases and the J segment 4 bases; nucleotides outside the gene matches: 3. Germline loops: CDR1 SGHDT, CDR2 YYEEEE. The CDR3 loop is CASSLVDRGTTGELFF. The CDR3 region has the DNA TGTGCCAGCAGCTTGGTGGACAGGGGGACCACCGGGGAGCTGTTTTTT.

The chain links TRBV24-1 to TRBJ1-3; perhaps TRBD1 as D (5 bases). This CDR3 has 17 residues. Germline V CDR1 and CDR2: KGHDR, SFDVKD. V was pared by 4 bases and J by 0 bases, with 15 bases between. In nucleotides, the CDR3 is TGTGCCACCAGTGACACACACAGGTTTAGCTCTGGAAACACCATATATTTT. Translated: CATSDTHRFSSGNTIYF.

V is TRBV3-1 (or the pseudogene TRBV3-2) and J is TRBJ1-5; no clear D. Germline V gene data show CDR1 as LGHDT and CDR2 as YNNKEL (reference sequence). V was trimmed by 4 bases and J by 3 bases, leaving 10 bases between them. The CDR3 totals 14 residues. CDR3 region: CASSPRQHNQPQHF. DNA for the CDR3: TGTGCCAGCAGCCCTCGACAACACAATCAGCCCCAGCATTTT.

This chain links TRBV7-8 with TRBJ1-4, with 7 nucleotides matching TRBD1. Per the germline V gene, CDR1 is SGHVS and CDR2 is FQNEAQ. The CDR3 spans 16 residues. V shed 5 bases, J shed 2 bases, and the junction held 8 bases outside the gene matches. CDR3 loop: CASSPQTGNTNEKLFF. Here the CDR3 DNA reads TGTGCCAGCAGCCCGCAGACAGGGAATACTAATGAAAAACTGTTTTTT.

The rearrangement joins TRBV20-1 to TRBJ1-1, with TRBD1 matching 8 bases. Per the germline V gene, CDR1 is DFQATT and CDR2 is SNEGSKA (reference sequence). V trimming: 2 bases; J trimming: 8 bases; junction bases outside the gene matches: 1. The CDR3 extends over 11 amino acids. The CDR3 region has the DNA TGCAGTGCTAGATGGGACAGGGAAGCTTTCTTT. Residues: CSARWDREAFF.

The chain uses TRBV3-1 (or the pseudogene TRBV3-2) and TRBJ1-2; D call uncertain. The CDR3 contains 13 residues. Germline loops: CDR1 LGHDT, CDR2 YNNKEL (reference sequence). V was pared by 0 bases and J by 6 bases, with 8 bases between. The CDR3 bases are TGTGCCAGCAGCCAAGAGGGGAGCCATGGCTACACCTTC. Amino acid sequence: CASSQEGSHGYTF.